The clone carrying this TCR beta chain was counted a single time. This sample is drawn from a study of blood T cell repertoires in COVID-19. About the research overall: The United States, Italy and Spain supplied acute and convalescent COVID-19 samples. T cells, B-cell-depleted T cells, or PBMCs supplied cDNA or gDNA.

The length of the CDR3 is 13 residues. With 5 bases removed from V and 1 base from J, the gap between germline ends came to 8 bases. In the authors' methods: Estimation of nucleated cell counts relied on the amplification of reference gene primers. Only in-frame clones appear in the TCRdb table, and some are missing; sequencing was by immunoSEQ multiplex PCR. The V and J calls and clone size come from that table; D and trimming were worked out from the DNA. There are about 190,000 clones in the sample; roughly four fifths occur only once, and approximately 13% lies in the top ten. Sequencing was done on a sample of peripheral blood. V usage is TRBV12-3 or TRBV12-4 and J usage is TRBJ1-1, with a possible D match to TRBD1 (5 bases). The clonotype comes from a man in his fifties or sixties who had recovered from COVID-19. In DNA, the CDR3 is TGTGCCAGCAGTGGCGGGGCGAACACTGAAGCTTTCTTT. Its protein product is CASSGGANTEAFF.